The entry below gives a single T cell receptor (beta chain) sequence along with its context. The source of the sample is a study of blood T cell repertoires in COVID-19. On the study more broadly: Acute and convalescent COVID-19 samples came from the United States, Italy and Spain. T cells, B-cell-depleted T cells, or PBMCs provided the cDNA or gDNA that served as material.

Authors' data handling: How many nucleated cells were present was estimated from reference gene primer amplification. Repertoires were generated with immunoSEQ multiplex PCR, while TCRdb's copy carries only in-frame clones and drops some. V, J and clone size reflect that table, while D and trimming were determined from the DNA. The sample includes roughly 100,000 clones, about 86% of them seen just once. Source material: peripheral blood. This TCR was sampled from a woman older than 75 with active or convalescent COVID-19.

This CDR3 reads CASSTKGASSNEQFF. CDR3 nucleotides: TGTGCCAGCTCAACTAAGGGGGCCTCATCGAATGAGCAGTTCTTC. The chain is built from TRBV18 and TRBJ2-1, with 7 bases fitting TRBD1. J was trimmed by 7 bases and V by 5 bases; bases with no gene match: 11. The length of the CDR3 is 15 residues. Germline CDR1 reads KGHSH; CDR2 reads LQKENI.